This paragraph covers one TCR beta chain sequence. Repertoires were generated with immunoSEQ multiplex PCR, while TCRdb's copy carries only in-frame clones and drops some. The sample lists 51,000 or so clones; roughly 89% were seen once. The data belong to a study of blood T cell repertoires in COVID-19. Study in general: COVID-19 samples collected from the United States, Italy and Spain covered acute and convalescent phases. The analysed material was cDNA or gDNA that came from T cells, B-cell-depleted T cells, or PBMCs.

V was trimmed by 7 bases and J by 5 bases, leaving 17 bases between them. CDR3 length: 14 residues. Germline V gives CDR1 LNHDA, CDR2 SQIVND (reference sequence). Sequences were obtained from peripheral blood. J is TRBJ1-1 and V is TRBV19; a weak D match, TRBD1 (5 bases). This receptor was obtained from a man aged 80 or over with acute or convalescent COVID-19. In DNA form, the CDR3 reads TGTGCCAGTATCCCCTCGGGGGTAGCGACTGAAGCTTTCTTT. Its translation: CASIPSGVATEAFF.